These 19 T cell receptor beta chains originate from one sample sequenced in a study of blood T cell repertoires in COVID-19. Generated by immunoSEQ multiplex PCR, the TCRdb table keeps only in-frame clones and is missing some. The sample lists 150,000 or so clones; roughly 89% were seen once. Sequenced: peripheral blood. The receptors were gathered from a man aged 50 to 59 with acute or convalescent COVID-19.

Comment on this clone: This CDR3 is also generated by other DNA sequences in the sample. V and J are TRBV28 and TRBJ1-1; a possible D gene is TRBD1 (5 bases). Trimming removed 4 bases at V and 1 base at J, with 7 bases between. The CDR3 is 13 amino acids. Per germline, CDR1 MDHEN and CDR2 SYDVKM. The CDR3, as DNA: TGTGCCAGCAGTTCTGGACAGAACACTGAAGCTTTCTTT. This encodes CASSSGQNTEAFF.

The chain has TRBV5-1 and TRBJ1-4; possible D gene TRBD1, 5 bases. This CDR3 is 15 amino acids long. CDR1 is SGHRS and CDR2 is YFSETQ in the germline V gene. The V end was cut by 4 bases, the J end by 5 bases, with 15 bases between. This CDR3 is CASSANGQGNEKLFF. In nucleotides, the CDR3 is TGCGCCAGCAGCGCGAATGGGCAGGGCAATGAAAAACTGTTTTTT.

This clone has a single count. J is TRBJ1-5 and V is TRBV7-9, with D uncertain. Germline assignment: CDR1 SEHNR and CDR2 FQNEAQ (reference sequence). Trimming cost V 1 base and J 1 base, with 11 bases left between them. This CDR3 comprises 16 residues. The CDR3 nucleotides read TGTGCCAGCAGCTTAGGAGGAGGATGGAGCAATCAGCCCCAGCATTTT. This gives the protein CASSLGGGWSNQPQHF.

The chain combines TRBV19 with TRBJ1-3, with 9 nucleotides matching TRBD1. This CDR3 spans 15 amino acids. The germline V gene encodes CDR1 LNHDA and CDR2 SQIVND (reference sequence). After removal of 3 bases from V and 4 bases from J, the junction contained 4 bases not matched to a gene. The CDR3: CASSIGQGYGNTIYF. CDR3 in DNA: TGTGCCAGTAGTATTGGACAGGGGTACGGAAACACCATATATTTT.

This clone was counted once. The V call is TRBV6-1, the J call TRBJ2-2; 9 bases are a match to TRBD2. V gave up 4 bases and J gave up 1 base; unmatched junction bases: 7. This CDR3 has 17 amino acids. From germline, CDR1 is MNHNS and CDR2 SASEGT. CDR3 DNA sequence: TGTGCCAGCAGTGTTAGCGCGGGGGGGGTGAACACCGGGGAGCTGTTTTTT. It specifies CASSVSAGGVNTGELFF.

The V and J genes are TRBV30 and TRBJ1-1; no clear D gene. The germline V gene has CDR1 GTSNPN and CDR2 SVGIG (reference sequence). The CDR3 is made up of 15 amino acids. The CDR3, as DNA: TGTTCCGGCGGGATTGCCCAGGCTTCTCACACTGAAGCTTTCTTT. Amino acids: CSGGIAQASHTEAFF. Filled out from reference TRBV30 and TRBJ1-1, the complete variable domain reads SQTIHQWPATLVQPVGSPLSLECTVEGTSNPNLYWYRQAAGRGLQLLFYSVGIGQISSEVPQNLSASRPQDRQFILSSKKLLLSDSGFYLCSGGIAQASHTEAFFGQGTRLTVV.

V and J are TRBV2 and TRBJ2-2, with 9 bases fitting TRBD2. From germline, CDR1 is SNHLY and CDR2 FYNNEI. This CDR3 contains 15 residues. Unmatched junction bases numbered 5, after V lost 7 bases and J lost 2 bases. CDR3 residues: CASNGLASNTGELFF. DNA of the CDR3: TGTGCCAGCAATGGACTAGCGAGCAACACCGGGGAGCTGTTTTTT. Using reference TRBV2 and TRBJ2-2 for the parts outside the CDR3, the full variable domain is EPEVTQTPSHQVTQMGQEVILRCVPISNHLYFYWYRQILGQKVEFLVSFYNNEISEKSEIFDDQFSVERPDGSNFTLKIRSTKLEDSAMYFCASNGLASNTGELFFGEGSRLTVL.

The V and J genes are TRBV4-3 and TRBJ2-1; 9 bases align to TRBD1. This CDR3 is built from 16 residues. Germline V gives CDR1 LGHNA, CDR2 YSLEER. Unmatched junction bases numbered 7, after V lost 4 bases and J lost 3 bases. This CDR3 is CASSRSGTGHYNEQFF. The CDR3 DNA reads as TGCGCCAGCAGCCGATCCGGGACAGGGCACTACAATGAGCAGTTCTTC.

The rearrangement links TRBV28 to TRBJ1-6; 10 positions match TRBD1. The V gene end was trimmed by 3 bases and the J gene end by 1 base; junction bases not matched to a gene: 3. The CDR3 has 17 amino acids. Germline V gene data show CDR1 as MDHEN and CDR2 as SYDVKM. The CDR3 is CASSFLGQGSYNSPLHF. CDR3 sequence (DNA): TGTGCCAGCAGTTTCCTGGGACAGGGGTCCTATAATTCACCCCTCCACTTT.

This clone was seen a single time. V is TRBV7-6 and J is TRBJ2-7; 11 bases are shared with TRBD2. There are 15 residues in the CDR3. CDR1 and CDR2 (germline): SGHVS, FNYEAQ. Unmatched junction bases numbered 6, after V lost 1 base and J lost 7 bases. Here the CDR3 reads CASSLVSGRAGEQYF. CDR3 bases: TGTGCCAGCAGCTTAGTTAGCGGGAGGGCTGGTGAGCAGTACTTC.

V gene TRBV3-1 (or the pseudogene TRBV3-2) combines with J gene TRBJ2-5; D is perhaps TRBD1 (6 bases). Trimming took off 2 bases at V and 5 bases at J, with 15 bases between the two ends. This CDR3 has 15 residues. The V gene's germline CDR1 is LGHDT and CDR2 YNNKEL (reference sequence). This CDR3 reads CASSQKQGIDETQYF. CDR3 DNA: TGTGCCAGCAGCCAAAAACAGGGAATTGACGAGACCCAGTACTTC.

The rearrangement links TRBV18 to TRBJ1-1; tentative D call: TRBD1 (6 bases). The CDR3 runs 15 residues. Germline V gene lookup returns CDR1 KGHSH and CDR2 LQKENI. V dropped 5 bases and J dropped 5 bases, with 18 bases sitting between them. The chain's CDR3 is CASSSEGGGNTEAFF. The CDR3 DNA reads TGTGCCAGCTCATCCGAGGGGGGGGGCAATACTGAAGCTTTCTTT. Complete variable domain (other parts from reference TRBV18 and TRBJ1-1): NAGVMQNPRHLVRRRGQEARLRCSPMKGHSHVYWYRQLPEEGLKFMVYLQKENIIDESGMPKERFSAEFPKEGPSILRIQQVVRGDSAAYFCASSSEGGGNTEAFFGQGTRLTVV.

The rearrangement uses TRBV5-1 and TRBJ1-2; D not resolved. The CDR3 is made up of 14 amino acids. Germline values: CDR1 SGHRS, CDR2 YFSETQ. Trimming removed 0 bases from V and 8 bases from J, with 14 bases in between. DNA for the CDR3: TGCGCCAGCAGCTTGGTAATCGGGGATCGAGGCTACACCTTC. Amino acids: CASSLVIGDRGYTF.

The chain has TRBV7-3 and TRBJ2-2; the match to TRBD2 covers 13 bases. The germline V gene encodes CDR1 SGHTA and CDR2 FQGTGA. This CDR3 has 17 amino acids. Unmatched junction bases numbered 7, after V lost 5 bases and J lost 4 bases. This chain's CDR3 is CASSRTSGSSGTGELFF. The CDR3 DNA is TGTGCCAGCAGCCGGACTAGCGGGAGTTCAGGCACCGGGGAGCTGTTTTTT.

V gene TRBV7-9 combines with J gene TRBJ2-3; 9 bases agree with TRBD2. V lost 5 bases, J lost 4 bases, and 10 bases stayed unmatched. Germline V lookup: CDR1 SEHNR, CDR2 FQNEAQ (reference sequence). The CDR3 extends over 16 amino acids. The CDR3 DNA follows: TGTGCCAGCAGCCTATCGCGGGGGGGGACTTCAGATACGCAGTATTTT. This sequence encodes CASSLSRGGTSDTQYF.

The chain employs TRBV28 and TRBJ1-5; D unresolved. The CDR3 sequence is 15 residues long. V gave up 8 bases and J gave up 2 bases, with 16 bases separating them. CDR1 MDHEN and CDR2 SYDVKM come from the germline V gene. The CDR3 DNA is TGTGCCAGCGGCAGCCTGTCAGGCCGCAATCAGCCCCAGCATTTT. Translating gives CASGSLSGRNQPQHF.

The genes are TRBV19 and TRBJ1-1; TRBD1 is a possible D gene (5 bases). In germline, CDR1 is LNHDA, CDR2 SQIVND (reference sequence). CDR3 length: 12 residues. V lost 7 bases, J lost 3 bases, and 9 bases lay in between. The CDR3 DNA sequence: TGTGCCAGTAACCCAGGGCACACTGAAGCTTTCTTT. It yields the protein CASNPGHTEAFF.

J is TRBJ1-6 and V is TRBV28, with 8 bases that match TRBD1. Losses at the gene ends were 5 bases for V and 9 bases for J; bases not matched to a gene: 9. CDR3 size: 15 residues. CDR1 MDHEN and CDR2 SYDVKM come from the germline V gene. CDR3 coding DNA: TGTGCCAGCAGTCCCTCGGACAGGGAACGTTCACCCCTCCACTTT. Its protein product is CASSPSDRERSPLHF.

This chain joins TRBV11-2 and TRBJ2-5; perhaps TRBD2 as D (7 bases). This CDR3 spans 14 amino acids. Germline loops: CDR1 SGHAT, CDR2 FQNNGV. Trimming cost V 5 bases and J 5 bases, with 15 bases left between them. CDR3 loop: CASSQGGALETQYF. The CDR3 bases are TGTGCCAGCAGCCAAGGGGGGGCTCTCGAGACCCAGTACTTC.